The entry that follows covers one T cell receptor (beta chain) sequence. Its antigen has not been determined. The sample holds no much larger clone one base away, and base qualities are not on file. This sample was taken from a study of cytomegalovirus exposure and HLA in healthy donors (dated by TCRdb to 2016 to 2017). With respect to the entire study: According to an earlier analysis of a few hundred of the donors, about 179 million T cells yielded 95 million to 140 million unique TCR beta sequences and 276 Gb of sequence data. An early release that covered around 590 HLA-typed donors contained around 300 gigabases of sequencing data and 75 million to 100 million unique TCR sequences. Among the roughly 390 genotyped donors, around 81% belonged to the genetic ancestry cluster associated with self-reported Caucasian donors. The study aimed to test whether cataloging public T cell receptors could reveal signatures of past pathogen exposure. The T cell repertoires of several hundred subjects were profiled by immunosequencing and related to cytomegalovirus serostatus. Along with the approximately 670-subject first cohort, a separate validation cohort of 120 different subjects was used. To predict cytomegalovirus infection status, the study combined high-throughput TCR immunosequencing, statistical association of individual TCRs with disease status, and machine learning. To study patterns of TCR occurrence, a later analysis re-analyzed previously published TCR beta repertoires from under 750 donors and added high-resolution HLA genotyping. The later analysis used no new phenotypic data to find candidate immune exposures, relying instead on TCR beta sequences and their occurrence across donors. An earlier analysis of 587 of the donors used high-throughput TCR beta sequencing to judge whether each TCR beta V gene segment behaved as functional or pseudogenic. Alongside the repertoire data, information on donor age, sex, ethnicity and CMV serostatus was compiled. A later genetic analysis used genome-wide SNP genotypes for about three fifths of the 666 donors, treating that subset as a discovery cohort. All discovery cohort repertoires had been generated using a single sequencing platform. Class I and class II HLA loci were covered by the typing at four-digit resolution. The number of donors typed differed by locus, with about 620-630 for A, B, C, DRB1 and DQB1, around 560 for DQA1, 606 for DPA1, and approximately 470 for DPB1. Roughly 5 DR-DQ haplotypes were handled as single units for association and clustering because linkage in the cohort was strong. On average, around 240,000 unique TCR beta nucleotide sequences were sequenced per donor among about 400 genotyped donors of the cohort, with roughly 18% of those sequences being non-productive. Broader findings and caveats from the paper: The authors suggested that the approach could potentially be extended to other disease states and immunological phenotypes. For the cohort, immune exposure information was limited to CMV serostatus. A further reported finding was that TCR beta sequences accurately predicted the HLA-A and HLA-B alleles for most subjects in the first cohort. In vitro tests confirmed that a few of the cytomegalovirus-associated TCR beta chains recognize cytomegalovirus antigens. Only TCR beta chains were sequenced in this cohort, and the absence of alpha or paired-chain data limited detectable features. According to a later analysis, most CMV-associated TCR beta chains appeared to be HLA-restricted, and the HLA associations seemed to be driven largely by CMV exposure. Presence/absence analyses assumed roughly uniform sequencing depth across donors, an assumption that may not hold. Because counts were too low, roughly 18 rarely observed V segments, including chromosome 9 orphons, were left out of the earlier analysis of 500 to 750 of the donors. Because some donors lacked HLA typing at each locus, the association tests relied only on the typed subset. An earlier analysis of approximately 540 of the donors showed that most TCR beta V segments appeared in productive rearrangements either about 90% or about 30% of the time, which broadly matched IMGT annotations. An association between a missense DCLRE1C variant and V-gene and J-gene trimming of TCR beta chains was found in a later genetic analysis and replicated in an independent cohort. Compared with equally common non-associated chains, HLA-associated TCR beta chains in a later analysis were more clonally expanded and had lower generation probabilities. Several of the top co-occurrence clusters appeared to be linked to parvovirus B19, influenza, CMV and Epstein-Barr virus, according to a later analysis. The sequencing pipeline was judged likely to have produced a cluster of highly shared sequence variants as a technical artifact. Most TCR sequences were seen in very few donors, while some public TCRs were found in many individuals. The classifier was reported to diagnose cytomegalovirus status with high specificity and sensitivity in both the original and validation cohorts. In a later genetic analysis, fewer N-insertions in productive TCRs were reported among donors in an Asian-associated ancestry cluster than the roughly 700-donor mean. Linkage disequilibrium might explain the correlated functional status among segregating V segments, but an unknown experimental factor could not be ruled out. At a false discovery rate of 0.05, a later analysis linked 16,951 TCR beta sequences to specific HLA alleles. A later analysis found that TCR association rates varied across HLA loci, with DRB1 alleles showing the most associated TCRs and HLA-C alleles the fewest. In the study, around 160 TCR beta chains were listed as associated with cytomegalovirus. When HLA alleles, especially DR and DQ, strongly co-occurred, TCR associations were difficult to assign to individual alleles.

Library preparation was by the immunoSEQ multiplex PCR assay. A mixture of 60 forward primers for TCR Vbeta segments and 13 reverse primers for TCR Jbeta segments was used in the multiplex PCR. The CDR3 region of rearranged TCR beta genes was amplified from genomic DNA by a multiplex PCR assay. The amplified TCR beta libraries were sequenced on the Illumina HiSeq System as 87-base-pair reads. As for how the authors treated the data: A later analysis counted about 80 million unique TCR beta chains across the approximately 700 repertoires, and 9 million to 14 million of these chains were shared by at least two donors. A nearest-neighbor algorithm error-corrected the raw reads and collapsed the reads into unique sequences, merging closely related sequences to remove PCR and sequencing errors. To assign V, D and J gene segments, CDR3 sequences were aligned to IMGT reference sequences. Each retained sequence needed at least a six-nucleotide match to both a V gene segment and a J gene segment. Rearrangements were called productive when the CDR3 lacked stop codons and stayed in frame with V and J; all others were non-productive. CDR3 was defined by IMGT convention, running from the second conserved V-encoded cysteine to the conserved J-encoded phenylalanine. The earlier analysis of 587 of the donors excluded any sequence lacking an unambiguous match to a single V gene segment. In an earlier analysis of roughly 600 of the donors, a V segment was called functional when productive rearrangements were above 56.7%, and segregating when the standard deviation between donors exceeded 5%. A statistical classification framework was built to diagnose cytomegalovirus status from the catalog of TCR beta chain sequences. In a later analysis, V and J genes were assigned by comparing TCR nucleotide sequences against IMGT/GENE-DB human TR gene sequences. Using the TCRdist pipeline, a later analysis assigned CDR3 sequences along with most-parsimonious VDJ recombination scenarios. In a later analysis, every TCR beta chain was defined by the combination of its CDR3 amino acid sequence and its V-gene family, and reads without a unique V-gene family were dropped. As a way to deal with suspected cross-contamination and a sequencing artifact, a later analysis dropped 592 nucleotide sequences that were highly shared and had low generation probability. In a later analysis, a clonal expansion index for each public chain was calculated from normalized within-repertoire ranks of inferred template counts. In a later analysis, generation probabilities were computed with a VDJ recombination model fitted to out-of-frame rearrangements, and the resulting probabilities were checked against IGoR. In a later analysis, TCR-TCR, TCR-HLA and TCR-CMV co-occurrence was scored with hypergeometric tests, and a repertoire-size bias correction was applied to TCR pairs. A later analysis estimated false discovery rates by permuting HLA or CMV assignments 20 times. In a later analysis, co-occurring TCRs were grouped using DBSCAN, and TCRdist sequence similarity was added for clustering within HLA-allele-positive subsets. Co-occurrence clustering excluded repertoires with fewer than 30,000 or more than 120,000 public chains, plus five with anomalous nucleotide sharing. TCRdb retrieved this table from immuneACCESS and kept in-frame rearrangements only. Not all clones are present; in checked studies, unresolved V genes account for under half, and no reason is known for the remainder. V, J and clone size are those of that table, while D and trimming were read from the DNA. The sample data list about 89,000 clones, and 77% of these were observed just once. The ten largest clonotypes hold roughly 3.7% of the sample.

The cohort consisted of 670 or so healthy bone marrow donors. At the time of sampling, all cohort members were nominally healthy, though unrecorded immune exposures were likely present. The donor was CMV seronegative and was included in the group of several hundred seronegative cohort members. A peripheral blood sample was collected from each donor, and TCR beta sequencing was performed on peripheral blood mononuclear cells. The Qiagen DNeasy Blood Extraction Kit was used to extract genomic DNA from the blood cell samples. Sequenced input: PBMCs. This clonotype was sampled from a man aged 30 to 45 in good health and CMV-seronegative.

The CDR3 loop reads CAISESRVKNTEAFF. The bases are TGTGCCATCAGTGAGTCCAGGGTGAAGAACACTGAAGCTTTCTTT. The sequence joins TRBV10-3 to TRBJ1-1, with TRBD1 perhaps the D gene, on 5 matching bases. The CDR1 and CDR2 encoded by the germline V gene are ENHRY and SYGVKD. A distance of 9 bases separates the germline ends of V and J, which lose 0 bases and 1 base respectively. From the cysteine up to the phenylalanine, the CDR3 has a length of 15 residues. Only the CDR3 portion is preserved as DNA: 45 bases, with reading frame beginning at the first base.